The sequence of this T cell receptor beta chain was determined in a study of beta chain features in type 1 diabetes. General study results and limits: VDJ junctions from patients with type 1 diabetes contained fewer insertions and more deletions. There was no resolution here of whether HLA type influences TCRB rearrangement. Among patients with Type 1 diabetes, TCRB CDR3s were moderately but significantly shorter in every one of the four CD4+ subsets.

Expressed TCRB transcripts were sequenced because the entire RNA isolate underwent reverse transcription. Sequenced by immunoSEQ multiplex PCR; TCRdb stores in-frame clones only, minus some. The table records a few hundred thousand clones, around 15% of them present only once. About this clone itself: Its antigen is not identified.

CD45RO/CCR7/CD25/CD127/CD95/CD27 sorting isolated CD4+ naive, central memory, regulatory and stem cell-like memory cells. Purity (above 98%) was reached by all sorted populations. V was clipped by 8 bases and J by 4 bases, with 12 bases between them. This CDR3 is built from 13 residues. The V gene's germline CDR1 is SEHNR and CDR2 FQNEAQ (reference sequence). The sequenced sample was naive CD4+ T cells from blood. This TCR derives from a man under 40 with type 1 diabetes. The chain links TRBV7-9 to TRBJ2-1; D gene unclear. CDR3 sequence reads: CASQKESYNEQFF. CDR3 nucleotide sequence: TGTGCCAGCCAGAAGGAGAGTTACAATGAGCAGTTCTTC. The full variable domain, its missing parts supplied by reference TRBV7-9 and TRBJ2-1, is DTGVSQNPRHKITKRGQNVTFRCDPISEHNRLYWYRQTLGQGPEFLTYFQNEAQLEKSRLLSDRFSAERPKGSFSTLEIQRTEQGDSAMYLCASQKESYNEQFFGPGTRLTVL.